A single sample gave rise to the 15 T cell receptor beta chains below, sequenced in a study of cytomegalovirus exposure and HLA in healthy donors. The PCR contained 60 Vbeta and 13 Jbeta primers. Clones were sequenced by immunoSEQ multiplex PCR, and TCRdb holds only the in-frame ones, with some missing. This sample yields 100,000 to 120,000 clones, of which around 80% are seen a single time; roughly 2.1% belongs to the top ten. The source material was PBMCs. These receptor sequences come from a man younger than 45 in good health and CMV-seronegative.

This rearrangement joins TRBV28 to TRBJ2-2; possible D gene TRBD1, 6 bases. The CDR3 is 16 residues long. Trimming took 3 bases from V and 2 from J, leaving 13 bases between them. Germline V gives CDR1 MDHEN, CDR2 SYDVKM. The CDR3: CASSFPQGLNTGELFF. CDR3 bases: TGTGCCAGCAGTTTTCCACAGGGATTAAACACCGGGGAGCTGTTTTTT.

The gene calls are TRBV7-9 and TRBJ2-1; the D is unclear. The germline V gene has CDR1 SEHNR and CDR2 FQNEAQ (reference sequence). Trimming took 5 bases from V and 2 from J, leaving 13 bases between them. The length of the CDR3 is 15 residues. The CDR3 reads CASSPPSATYNEQFF. The CDR3 DNA reads as TGTGCCAGCAGCCCACCGAGCGCTACCTACAATGAGCAGTTCTTC.

V gene TRBV5-6 combines with J gene TRBJ1-1, with TRBD1 as a possible D gene (6 bases). V lost 4 bases and J 5 bases, leaving 18 bases between the germline ends. The CDR3 is made up of 15 amino acids. Germline V CDR1 and CDR2: SGHDT, YYEEEE. CDR3 loop: CASSASDRLLTEAFF. The CDR3 DNA reads TGTGCCAGCAGCGCCAGCGACAGGCTTTTGACTGAAGCTTTCTTT. Together with reference TRBV5-6 and TRBJ1-1, the CDR3 gives the full variable domain: DAGVTQSPTHLIKTRGQQVTLRCSPKSGHDTVSWYQQALGQGPQFIFQYYEEEERQRGNFPDRFSGHQFPNYSSELNVNALLLGDSALYLCASSASDRLLTEAFFGQGTRLTVV.

The chain is built from TRBV4-1 and TRBJ2-3, with 8 bases aligning to TRBD2. Germline-derived CDR1 and CDR2 are MGHRA and YSYEKL. This CDR3 spans 15 amino acids. Unmatched junction bases numbered 3, after V lost 3 bases and J lost 1 base. The CDR3 sequence: CASSQGLGGTDTQYF. Here the CDR3 DNA reads TGCGCCAGCAGCCAGGGACTAGGGGGCACAGATACGCAGTATTTT.

The chain couples TRBV16 to TRBJ1-2; D ambiguous. The CDR3 runs 13 residues. Per the germline V gene, CDR1 is KGHSY and CDR2 is FQNENV. The V and J ends lost 4 bases and 0 bases respectively, with 6 bases between them. The CDR3 sequence: CASSLTANYGYTF. In nucleotides, the CDR3 is TGTGCCAGCAGCCTAACAGCTAACTATGGCTACACCTTC.

V gene TRBV6-5 combines with J gene TRBJ2-1; D is perhaps TRBD1 (5 bases). Germline loops: CDR1 MNHEY, CDR2 SVGAGI. There are 14 residues in the CDR3. The ends were cut back, 3 bases at V and 3 bases at J, with 9 bases in the middle. CDR3 protein: CASSYGQGYNEQFF. The CDR3 coding sequence is TGTGCCAGCAGTTATGGGCAGGGCTACAATGAGCAGTTCTTC.

This rearrangement joins TRBV28 to TRBJ2-1; D remains ambiguous. The germline V and J ends were trimmed by 1 base and 0 bases, with 10 bases remaining between them. The CDR3 is made up of 16 amino acids. Germline V gives CDR1 MDHEN, CDR2 SYDVKM. The CDR3, as DNA: TGTGCCAGCAGTTTATATGAGACTGCCTCCTACAATGAGCAGTTCTTC. Encoded protein: CASSLYETASYNEQFF. Supplemented by reference TRBV28 and TRBJ2-1, the full variable domain reads DVKVTQSSRYLVKRTGEKVFLECVQDMDHENMFWYRQDPGLGLRLIYFSYDVKMKEKGDIPEGYSVSREKKERFSLILESASTNQTSMYLCASSLYETASYNEQFFGPGTRLTVL.

The V gene is TRBV7-9, the J gene TRBJ2-2, with 10 nucleotides matching TRBD2. The germline V gene encodes CDR1 SEHNR and CDR2 FQNEAQ (reference sequence). CDR3 length: 15 amino acids. V dropped 3 bases and J dropped 6; count of bases not matched to a gene: 4. The DNA of the CDR3 is TGTGCCAGCAGCTTGCGGACTAGCGGATCCGGGGAGCTGTTTTTT. This codes for CASSLRTSGSGELFF.

The chain links TRBV5-1 to TRBJ2-6, with a tentative D call TRBD2 (5 bases). CDR3 size: 17 residues. Germline assignment: CDR1 SGHRS and CDR2 YFSETQ. V gave up 6 bases and J gave up 0 bases, with 16 bases separating them. CDR3 protein: CASTIDGGYSGANVLTF. The CDR3 coding sequence is TGCGCCAGCACGATCGACGGCGGGTACTCTGGGGCCAACGTCCTGACTTTC.

The CDR3 bases are TGTGCCAGCAGTTACCCTCAGACAGGGCTTCAGGAGACCCAGTACTTC. This gives the protein CASSYPQTGLQETQYF. This sequence joins TRBV6-6 and TRBJ2-5; 7 nucleotides line up with TRBD1. Looked up from germline, CDR1 is MNHNY and CDR2 is SVGAGI (reference sequence). The ends lost 2 bases at V and 5 bases at J; junction bases unmatched: 11. This CDR3 has 16 amino acids.

J is TRBJ2-5 and V is TRBV28, with D perhaps matching TRBD2 (5 bases). The J call may be wrong; the DNA end is better matched by TRBJ2-7. The CDR3 consists of 13 residues. Germline CDR1 and CDR2: MDHEN and SYDVKM. DNA of the CDR3: TGTGCCAGCACCCTCCCGGGGTCGTTCGAGCAGTACTTC. Its translation: CASTLPGSFEQYF.

The rearrangement uses TRBV5-1 and TRBJ1-2, with a weak D call TRBD1 (6 bases). Trimming left V 0 bases short and J 6 bases short, with 9 bases between. This CDR3 is built from 13 residues. Germline CDR1 SGHRS, CDR2 YFSETQ. CDR3 nucleotides: TGCGCCAGCAGCTTGGGGGGGCGGGATGGCTACACCTTC. Its protein product is CASSLGGRDGYTF.

The chain links TRBV9 to TRBJ1-1, with D unresolved. V dropped 0 bases and J dropped 4 bases, with 10 bases sitting between them. Germline CDR1 and CDR2: SGDLS and YYNGEE. CDR3 length: 14 amino acids. The CDR3 DNA follows: TGTGCCAGCAGCGTAGGAGGCGCCGGCACTGAAGCTTTCTTT. Amino acid sequence: CASSVGGAGTEAFF.

The chain links TRBV6-6 to TRBJ1-5, with 10 bases that match TRBD1. The CDR3 spans 16 residues. Germline CDR1 MNHNY, CDR2 SVGAGI (reference sequence). With 4 bases clipped from V and 2 bases from J, the junction kept 5 bases outside the gene matches. CDR3 sequence (DNA): TGTGCCAGCAGTTCGGGACAGGGGATAGGCAATCAGCCCCAGCATTTT. Protein product: CASSSGQGIGNQPQHF.

V is TRBV25-1 and J is TRBJ2-1; D is ambiguous. The germline V gene has CDR1 MGHDK and CDR2 SYGVNS. The CDR3 covers 12 residues. V lost 4 bases to trimming and J lost 8 bases, with 9 bases between them. This chain's CDR3 is CASSAYYDEQFF. CDR3 DNA sequence: TGTGCCAGCAGTGCCTATTATGATGAGCAGTTCTTC.